This is a list of T cell receptor beta chains from one sample in a study of CD8+ T cells in alopecia areata. Libraries were prepared by immunoSEQ multiplex PCR; TCRdb keeps only in-frame clonotypes and omits some of them. The table includes about 210,000 clones, around three fifths detected once. The material sequenced was CD4+ T cells sorted from blood, taken at week 4, from a patient treated with tofacitinib. Receptors were obtained from a human donor with alopecia areata. CDR3s include the opening cysteine and the closing phenylalanine or tryptophan.

>TRBV7-2|TRBJ2-7
CASSLVESYEQYF
>TRBV7-2|TRBJ2-5
CASSLAPWSGGQETQYF
>TRBV29-1|TRBJ1-1
CSVEKFLNTEAFF
>TRBV11-2|TRBJ1-6
CASSSLGGTGWPPLHF
>TRBV30|TRBJ2-2
CAWSFLTDTGELFF
>TRBV10-3|TRBJ2-5
CATLPGFQETQYF
>TRBV6-5|TRBJ2-5
CASSPPAETQYF
>TRBV7-8|TRBJ2-7
CASSITRTGKAYEQYF
>TRBV15|TRBJ2-1
CATSRQSRWQYNEQFF
>TRBV7-9|TRBJ2-3
CASVAYSDTQYF
>TRBV30|TRBJ2-7
CAWSPAYGEQYF
>TRBV7-9|TRBJ2-5
CASSSTRGDNQETQYF
>TRBV6-5|TRBJ1-1
CASSRPGTGVTEAFF
>TRBV28|TRBJ1-2
CASSPDSKNYGYTF
>TRBV7-2|TRBJ2-5
CASSLQEETQYF
>TRBV29-1|TRBJ1-1
CSVVRPLNTEAFF
>TRBV27|TRBJ1-6
CASSLKFGGLYNSPLHF
>TRBV30|TRBJ1-5
CAWSPSNLDQPQHF
>TRBV2|TRBJ1-3
CASKGDSSSGNTIYF
>TRBV6-1|TRBJ2-7
CAVHGRGPLDEQYF
>TRBV10-3|TRBJ2-1
CAISAGTSGLNEQFF
>TRBV19|TRBJ2-6
CATRGPTSSGANVLTF
>TRBV27|.
CASSLLRGNEQFF
>TRBV5-1|TRBJ1-5
CASSFTGGSNQPQHF
>TRBV5-4|TRBJ2-5
CASSRGQGETQYF
>TRBV2|TRBJ1-2
CASSQDKGTGSGYTF
>TRBV4-3|TRBJ1-4
CASSPQGQTNEKLFF
>TRBV2|TRBJ1-4
CASSERLELFF
>TRBV10-3|TRBJ2-5
CAISQRMGPLQETQYF
>TRBV13|TRBJ2-3
CASSTSGGPDTQYF
>TRBV30|TRBJ2-3
CAWATTDTQYF
>TRBV29-1|TRBJ2-7
CSASGTGSAEQYF
>TRBV6-5|TRBJ2-7
CASSYRDRGAYEQYF
>TRBV5-1|TRBJ2-7
CASSLRGDPISEQYF
>TRBV25-1|TRBJ1-2
CASSDTGGGYTF
>TRBV29-1|TRBJ1-4
CSVGLQSAEKLFF
>TRBV2|TRBJ2-4
CASSGGGNIQYF
>TRBV4-2|TRBJ2-5
CASSRGLAGRRQETQYF
>TRBV29-1|TRBJ2-3
CSAYRGRTDTQYF